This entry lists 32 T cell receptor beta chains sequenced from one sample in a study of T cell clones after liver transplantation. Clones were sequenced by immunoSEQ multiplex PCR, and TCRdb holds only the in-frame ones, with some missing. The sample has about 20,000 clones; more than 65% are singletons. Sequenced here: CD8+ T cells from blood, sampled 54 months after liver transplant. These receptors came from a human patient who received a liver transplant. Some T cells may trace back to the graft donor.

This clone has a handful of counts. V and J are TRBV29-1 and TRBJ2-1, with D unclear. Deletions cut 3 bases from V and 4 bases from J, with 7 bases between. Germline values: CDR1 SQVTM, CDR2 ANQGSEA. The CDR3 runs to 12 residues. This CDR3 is CSVDPRYNEQFF. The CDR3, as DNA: TGCAGCGTTGATCCCAGGTACAATGAGCAGTTCTTC.

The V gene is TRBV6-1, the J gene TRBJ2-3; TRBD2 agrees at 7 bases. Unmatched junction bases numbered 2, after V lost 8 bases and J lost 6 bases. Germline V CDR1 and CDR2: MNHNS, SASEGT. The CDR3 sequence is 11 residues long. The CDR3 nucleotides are TGTGCCAGCGGGCGGGGGGATACGCAGTATTTT. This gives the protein CASGRGDTQYF.

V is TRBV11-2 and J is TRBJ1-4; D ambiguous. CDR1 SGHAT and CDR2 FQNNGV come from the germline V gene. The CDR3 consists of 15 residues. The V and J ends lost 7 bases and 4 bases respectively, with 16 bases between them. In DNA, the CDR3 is TGTGCCAGCACCTCAGAAGACACCTTTAATGAAAAACTGTTTTTT. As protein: CASTSEDTFNEKLFF.

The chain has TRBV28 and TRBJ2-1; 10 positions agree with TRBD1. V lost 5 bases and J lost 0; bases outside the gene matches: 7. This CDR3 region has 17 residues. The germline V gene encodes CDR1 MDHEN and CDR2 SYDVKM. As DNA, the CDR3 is TGTGCCAGCAGTCTAAGGGACAGGGGAAGCTCCTACAATGAGCAGTTCTTC. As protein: CASSLRDRGSSYNEQFF. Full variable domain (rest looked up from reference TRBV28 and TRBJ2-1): DVKVTQSSRYLVKRTGEKVFLECVQDMDHENMFWYRQDPGLGLRLIYFSYDVKMKEKGDIPEGYSVSREKKERFSLILESASTNQTSMYLCASSLRDRGSSYNEQFFGPGTRLTVL.

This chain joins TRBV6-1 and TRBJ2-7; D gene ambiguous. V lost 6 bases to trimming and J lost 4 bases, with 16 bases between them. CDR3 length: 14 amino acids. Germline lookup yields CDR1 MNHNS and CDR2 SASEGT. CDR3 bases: TGTGCCAGCAGCGTTCAGATACTAATGTACGAGCAGTACTTC. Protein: CASSVQILMYEQYF.

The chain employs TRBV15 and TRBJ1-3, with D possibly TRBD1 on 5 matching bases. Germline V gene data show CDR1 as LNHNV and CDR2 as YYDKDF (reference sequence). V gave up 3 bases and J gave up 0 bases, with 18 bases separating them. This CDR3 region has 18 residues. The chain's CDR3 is CATSRIGEGKGSGNTIYF. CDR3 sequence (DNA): TGTGCCACCAGCAGGATAGGGGAGGGGAAAGGCTCTGGAAACACCATATATTTT.

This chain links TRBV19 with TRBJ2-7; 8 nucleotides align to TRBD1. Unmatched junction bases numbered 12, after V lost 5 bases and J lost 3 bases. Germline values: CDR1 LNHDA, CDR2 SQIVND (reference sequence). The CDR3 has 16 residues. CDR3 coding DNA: TGTGCCAGTAGTCTGCGCCGGGGGACAGGACTCTACGAGCAGTACTTC. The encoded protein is CASSLRRGTGLYEQYF.

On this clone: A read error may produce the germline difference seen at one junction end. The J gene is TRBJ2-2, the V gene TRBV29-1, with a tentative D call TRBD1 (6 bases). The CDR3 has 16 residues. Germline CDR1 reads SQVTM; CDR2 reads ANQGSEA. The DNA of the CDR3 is TGCAGCGTCGAAGACAGGACAACTTCTCCCACCGGGGAGCTGTTTTTT. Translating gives CSVEDRTTSPTGELFF.

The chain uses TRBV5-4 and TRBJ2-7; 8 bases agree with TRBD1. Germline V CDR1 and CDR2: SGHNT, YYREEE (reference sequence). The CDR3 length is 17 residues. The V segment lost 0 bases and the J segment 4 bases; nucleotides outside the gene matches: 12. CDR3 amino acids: CASSLAFAGGFGYEQYF. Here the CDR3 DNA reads TGTGCCAGCAGCTTGGCCTTTGCAGGGGGCTTCGGGTACGAGCAGTACTTC.

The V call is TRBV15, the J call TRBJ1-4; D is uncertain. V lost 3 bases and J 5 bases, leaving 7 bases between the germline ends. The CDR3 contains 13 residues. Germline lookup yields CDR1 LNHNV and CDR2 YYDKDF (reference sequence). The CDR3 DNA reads TGTGCCACCAGCAGCTTCTCAAATGAAAAACTGTTTTTT. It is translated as CATSSFSNEKLFF. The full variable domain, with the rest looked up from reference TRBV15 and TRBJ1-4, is DAMVIQNPRYQVTQFGKPVTLSCSQTLNHNVMYWYQQKSSQAPKLLFHYYDKDFNNEADTPDNFQSRRPNTSFCFLDIRSPGLGDTAMYLCATSSFSNEKLFFGSGTQLSVL.

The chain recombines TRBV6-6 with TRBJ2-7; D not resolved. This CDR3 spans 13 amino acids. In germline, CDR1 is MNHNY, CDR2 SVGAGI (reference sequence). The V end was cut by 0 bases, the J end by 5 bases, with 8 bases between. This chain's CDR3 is CASSYSSRDEQYF. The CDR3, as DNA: TGTGCCAGCAGTTACTCTTCACGGGACGAGCAGTACTTC.

This CDR3 is CASIPGEAAGELFF. The CDR3 DNA reads as TGTGCCAGCATCCCCGGGGAAGCGGCCGGGGAGCTGTTTTTT. The chain recombines TRBV6-1 with TRBJ2-2; a weak D match, TRBD2 (5 bases). There are 14 residues in the CDR3. The V and J ends lost 7 bases and 6 bases respectively, with 15 bases between them. Per the germline V gene, CDR1 is MNHNS and CDR2 is SASEGT.

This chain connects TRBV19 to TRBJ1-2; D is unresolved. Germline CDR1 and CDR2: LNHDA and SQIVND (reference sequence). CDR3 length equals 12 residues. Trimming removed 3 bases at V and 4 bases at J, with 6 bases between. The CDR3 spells CASSMFSYGYTF. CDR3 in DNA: TGTGCCAGTAGTATGTTTAGCTATGGCTACACCTTC.

The CDR3 coding sequence is TGTGCCAGTAGTATAGAGCACGTCCATGGCTACACCTTC. It specifies CASSIEHVHGYTF. The chain is built from TRBV19 and TRBJ1-2; unclear D gene. The germline gives CDR1 LNHDA, CDR2 SQIVND (reference sequence). V gave up 0 bases and J gave up 6 bases, with 8 bases separating them. The CDR3 sequence is 13 residues long.

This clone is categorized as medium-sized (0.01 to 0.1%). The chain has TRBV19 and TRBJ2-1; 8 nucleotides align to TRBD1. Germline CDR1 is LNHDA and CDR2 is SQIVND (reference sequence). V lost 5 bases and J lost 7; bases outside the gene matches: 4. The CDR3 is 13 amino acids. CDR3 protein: CASSQWTGNEQFF. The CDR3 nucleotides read TGTGCCAGTAGTCAATGGACAGGGAATGAGCAGTTCTTC.

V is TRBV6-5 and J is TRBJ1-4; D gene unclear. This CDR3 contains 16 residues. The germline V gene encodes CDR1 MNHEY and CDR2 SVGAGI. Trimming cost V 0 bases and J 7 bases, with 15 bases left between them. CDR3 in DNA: TGTGCCAGCAGTTACTCAAAGGGTAACATGGGTGAAAAACTGTTTTTT. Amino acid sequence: CASSYSKGNMGEKLFF.

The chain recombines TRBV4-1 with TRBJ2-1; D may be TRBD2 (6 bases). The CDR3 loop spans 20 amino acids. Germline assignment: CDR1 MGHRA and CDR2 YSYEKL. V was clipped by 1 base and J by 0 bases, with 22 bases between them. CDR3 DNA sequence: TGCGCCAGCAGCCAAGTAGGGACTTGGGCTAGCGCAAGCTCCTACAATGAGCAGTTCTTC. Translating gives CASSQVGTWASASSYNEQFF.

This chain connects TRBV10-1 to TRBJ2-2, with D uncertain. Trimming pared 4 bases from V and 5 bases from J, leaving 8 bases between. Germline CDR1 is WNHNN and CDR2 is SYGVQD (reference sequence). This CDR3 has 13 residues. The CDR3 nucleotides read TGCGCCAGCAGTGCAATGATAACCGGGGAGCTGTTTTTT. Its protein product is CASSAMITGELFF.

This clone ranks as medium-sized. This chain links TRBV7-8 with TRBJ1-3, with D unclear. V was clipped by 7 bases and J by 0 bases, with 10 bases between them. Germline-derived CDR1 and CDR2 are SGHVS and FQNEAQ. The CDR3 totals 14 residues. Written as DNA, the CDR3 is TGTGCCAGCATCCCAGGATCCTCTGGAAACACCATATATTTT. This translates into CASIPGSSGNTIYF. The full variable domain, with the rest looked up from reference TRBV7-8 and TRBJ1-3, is GAGVSQSPRYKVAKRGQDVALRCDPISGHVSLFWYQQALGQGPEFLTYFQNEAQLDKSGLPSDRFFAERPEGSVSTLKIQRTQQEDSAVYLCASIPGSSGNTIYFGEGSWLTVV.

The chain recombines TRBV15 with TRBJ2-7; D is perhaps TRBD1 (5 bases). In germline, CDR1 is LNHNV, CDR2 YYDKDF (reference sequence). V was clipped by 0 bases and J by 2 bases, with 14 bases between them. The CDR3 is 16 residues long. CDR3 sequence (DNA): TGTGCCACCAGCAGAGATCGGGCAGGGCCCCCCTACGAGCAGTACTTC. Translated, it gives CATSRDRAGPPYEQYF.

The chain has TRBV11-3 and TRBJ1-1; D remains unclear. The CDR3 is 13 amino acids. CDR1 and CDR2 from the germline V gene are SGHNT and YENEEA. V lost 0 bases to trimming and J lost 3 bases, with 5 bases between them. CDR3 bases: TGTGCCAGCAGCTTAGATGGGGACACTGAAGCTTTCTTT. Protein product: CASSLDGDTEAFF.

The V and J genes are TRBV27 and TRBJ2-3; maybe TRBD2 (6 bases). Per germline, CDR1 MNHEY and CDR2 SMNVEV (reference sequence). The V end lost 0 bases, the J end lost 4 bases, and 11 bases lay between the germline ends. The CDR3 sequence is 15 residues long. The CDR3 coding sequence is TGTGCCAGCAGTTTATCGTGGGGGGAAGCAGATACGCAGTATTTT. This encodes CASSLSWGEADTQYF.

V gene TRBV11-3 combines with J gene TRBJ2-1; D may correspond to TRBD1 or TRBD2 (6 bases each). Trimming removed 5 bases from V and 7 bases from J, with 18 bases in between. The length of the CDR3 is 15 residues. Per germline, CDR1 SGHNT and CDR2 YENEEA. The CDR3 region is CASSPFGGRENEQFF. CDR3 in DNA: TGTGCCAGCAGCCCGTTTGGGGGGCGGGAAAATGAGCAGTTCTTC.

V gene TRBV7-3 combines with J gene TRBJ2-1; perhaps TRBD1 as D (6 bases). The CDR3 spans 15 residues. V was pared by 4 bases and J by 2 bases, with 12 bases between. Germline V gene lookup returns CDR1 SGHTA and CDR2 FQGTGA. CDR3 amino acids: CASSSPGEAYNEQFF. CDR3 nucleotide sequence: TGTGCCAGCAGCTCCCCAGGGGAAGCCTACAATGAGCAGTTCTTC. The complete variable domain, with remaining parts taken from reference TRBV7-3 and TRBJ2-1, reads GAGVSQTPSNKVTEKGKYVELRCDPISGHTALYWYRQSLGQGPEFLIYFQGTGAADDSGLPNDRFFAVRPEGSVSTLKIQRTERGDSAVYLCASSSPGEAYNEQFFGPGTRLTVL.

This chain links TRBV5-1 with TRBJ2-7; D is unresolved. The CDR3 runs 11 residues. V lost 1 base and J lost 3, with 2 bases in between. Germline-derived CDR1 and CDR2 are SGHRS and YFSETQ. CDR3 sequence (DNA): TGCGCCAGCAGCTTGAACTACGAGCAGTACTTC. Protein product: CASSLNYEQYF.

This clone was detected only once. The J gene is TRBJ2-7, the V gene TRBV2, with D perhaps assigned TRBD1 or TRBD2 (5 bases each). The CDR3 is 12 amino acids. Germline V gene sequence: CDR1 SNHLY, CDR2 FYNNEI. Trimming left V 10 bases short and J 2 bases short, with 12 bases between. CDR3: CAKGQGAYEQYF. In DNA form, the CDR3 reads TGTGCCAAGGGGCAGGGAGCCTACGAGCAGTACTTC.

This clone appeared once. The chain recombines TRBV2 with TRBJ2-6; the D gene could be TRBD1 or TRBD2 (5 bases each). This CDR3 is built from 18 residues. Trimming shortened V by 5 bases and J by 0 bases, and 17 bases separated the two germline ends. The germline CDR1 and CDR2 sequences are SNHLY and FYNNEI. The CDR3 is CASSLGSTGRSGANVLTF. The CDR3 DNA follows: TGTGCCAGCAGTCTTGGATCGACGGGGCGCTCTGGGGCCAACGTCCTGACTTTC.

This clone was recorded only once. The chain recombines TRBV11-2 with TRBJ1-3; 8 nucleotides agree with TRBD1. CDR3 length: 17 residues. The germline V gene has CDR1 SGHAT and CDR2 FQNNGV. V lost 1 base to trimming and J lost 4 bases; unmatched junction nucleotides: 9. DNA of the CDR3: TGTGCCAGCAGCTTAGTTAAAAGACAGGGGCCCGGAAACACCATATATTTT. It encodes CASSLVKRQGPGNTIYF.

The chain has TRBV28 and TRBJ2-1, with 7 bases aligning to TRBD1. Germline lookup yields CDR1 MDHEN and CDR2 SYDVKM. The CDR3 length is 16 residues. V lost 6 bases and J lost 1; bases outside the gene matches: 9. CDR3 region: CASRLPTDRSYNEQFF. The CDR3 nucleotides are TGTGCCAGCAGGTTACCGACGGACAGGTCCTACAATGAGCAGTTCTTC.

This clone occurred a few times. CDR3 sequence: CASSIFVTNEQFF. DNA for the CDR3: TGTGCCAGTAGTATTTTCGTAACCAATGAGCAGTTCTTC. This sequence joins TRBV19 and TRBJ2-1; no reliable D call. Trimming took off 3 bases at V and 6 bases at J, with 9 bases between the two ends. Germline assignment: CDR1 LNHDA and CDR2 SQIVND (reference sequence). CDR3 size: 13 residues.

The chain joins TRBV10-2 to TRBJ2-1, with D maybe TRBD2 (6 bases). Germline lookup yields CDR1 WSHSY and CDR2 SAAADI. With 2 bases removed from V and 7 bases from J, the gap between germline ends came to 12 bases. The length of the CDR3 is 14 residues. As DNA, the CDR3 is TGCGCCAGCAGTGAGGTCCGTGGGGGGAATGAGCAGTTCTTC. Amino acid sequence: CASSEVRGGNEQFF.

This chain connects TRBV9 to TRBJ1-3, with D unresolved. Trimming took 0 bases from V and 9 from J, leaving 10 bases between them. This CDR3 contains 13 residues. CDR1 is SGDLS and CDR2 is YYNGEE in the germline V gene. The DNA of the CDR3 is TGTGCCAGCAGCGTAGCTTTGGGAGGCACCATATATTTT. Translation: CASSVALGGTIYF.